Sequencing of this TCR beta chain was carried out in a study of patients and donors after allogeneic stem cell transplantation. The CDR3 is 15 residues long. Trimming removed 0 bases from V and 5 bases from J; junction bases left unmatched: 4. Germline V gene data show CDR1 as LNHNV and CDR2 as YYDKDF (reference sequence). TCRdb passed the RT-PCR reads through MiXCR, listing each CDR3 protein once. The table has roughly 940,000 distinct CDR3 sequences, 15% to 20% seen once. This clonotype was counted a few times. The receptor was isolated from a human donor who was either an allogeneic HSCT recipient or a stem cell or donor lymphocyte infusion donor (not recorded which). It is not recorded whose cells these are; they may come from a transplant donor. This sequence joins TRBV15 and TRBJ1-5, with TRBD1 matching 7 bases. The specimen was blood, either unsorted or a sorted T cell fraction (not recorded which). This chain's CDR3 is CATSRDRQGDQPQHF. The CDR3 DNA reads TGTGCCACCAGCAGAGACCGACAGGGAGATCAGCCCCAGCATTTT.